A selection of T cell receptor beta chains follows, all from one sample in a study of blood T cell repertoires in COVID-19. Libraries were prepared by immunoSEQ multiplex PCR; TCRdb keeps only in-frame clonotypes and omits some of them. Of some 300,000 clones in the sample, 89% were seen once. Sequenced input: PBMCs or T cells enriched from blood (not recorded which). All receptors derive from a woman aged 50 to 60 who had been exposed to COVID-19. Both conserved end residues are part of each CDR3. A D gene is named only where the DNA matches it firmly. The size entry is marked missing in some rows and otherwise reads once, few, many or a size class.

V	size	J	D	CDR3	DNA
TRBV24-1	.	TRBJ2-7	.	CATKSDRAPYEQYF	TGTGCCACCAAATCGGACAGAGCCCCCTACGAGCAGTACTTC
TRBV5-4	.	TRBJ2-1	TRBD2	CASSPSGLEQFF	TGTGCCAGCAGCCCTAGCGGCCTGGAGCAGTTCTTC
TRBV27	.	TRBJ1-5	TRBD1	CASSAFGTGGHQPQHF	TGTGCCAGCAGTGCCTTCGGGACAGGGGGCCATCAGCCCCAGCATTTT
TRBV2	.	TRBJ2-7	TRBD2	CASSERASGVYEQYF	TGTGCCAGCAGTGAAAGGGCTAGCGGGGTTTACGAGCAGTACTTC
TRBV5-4	.	TRBJ2-4	TRBD1	CASSFQGELNIQYF	TGTGCCAGCAGCTTCCAGGGGGAACTAAACATTCAGTACTTC
TRBV2	few	TRBJ1-6	TRBD1	CASRQGVSYNSPLHF	TGTGCCAGTAGACAGGGGGTTTCCTATAATTCACCCCTCCACTTT
TRBV5-1	.	TRBJ2-7	.	CASSLDGVSYEQYF	TGCGCCAGCAGCTTGGACGGGGTCTCCTACGAGCAGTACTTC
TRBV5-5	.	TRBJ2-7	.	CASSLRGFGDYEQYF	TGTGCCAGCAGCTTGCGGGGTTTTGGGGACTACGAGCAGTACTTC
TRBV24-1	.	TRBJ2-1	TRBD2	CATSDSGLAFEQFF	TGTGCCACCAGTGACTCGGGACTAGCATTTGAGCAGTTCTTC
TRBV25-1	.	TRBJ1-6	.	CASSDQGVWSPLHF	TGTGCCAGCAGTGACCAGGGTGTTTGGTCACCCCTCCACTTT
TRBV5-4	.	TRBJ2-6	.	CASSPDGGGASGANVLTF	TGTGCCAGCAGCCCCGACGGAGGGGGCGCGAGCGGGGCCAACGTCCTGACTTTC
TRBV11-2	.	TRBJ2-1	TRBD2	CASSLGGGASYNEQFF	TGTGCCAGCAGCTTAGGCGGGGGGGCATCCTACAATGAGCAGTTCTTC
TRBV7-9	once	TRBJ1-1	.	CASSDRWVEPESTEAFF	TGTGCCAGCAGCGACAGGTGGGTGGAGCCCGAAAGCACTGAAGCTTTCTTT
TRBV7-6	.	TRBJ1-2	.	CASSFYEEGYTF	TGTGCCAGCAGCTTTTATGAAGAGGGCTACACCTTC
TRBV3-1/TRBV3-2	.	TRBJ2-1	TRBD2	CASSQDGTRGLDNAQFF	TGTGCCAGCAGCCAAGATGGGACTAGGGGGTTGGACAATGCGCAGTTCTTC
TRBV7-9	.	TRBJ1-3	.	CASRGSSGNTIYF	TGTGCCAGCAGGGGCAGCTCTGGAAACACCATATATTTT
TRBV4-1	.	TRBJ1-1	.	CASSPNQGVNTEAFF	TGCGCCAGCAGCCCCAACCAAGGGGTGAACACTGAAGCTTTCTTT
TRBV14	.	TRBJ1-1	.	CASSQGLLTGNTEAFF	TGTGCCAGCAGCCAAGGACTTCTGACAGGGAACACTGAAGCTTTCTTT
TRBV11-3	.	TRBJ2-1	TRBD2	CASSLRLAGGNEQFF	TGTGCCAGCAGCCTCCGACTAGCGGGGGGGAATGAGCAGTTCTTC
TRBV7-9	.	TRBJ2-1	TRBD2	CASSLLASGVHHYNEQFF	TGTGCCAGCAGCTTGCTTGCTAGCGGGGTACATCACTACAATGAGCAGTTCTTC
TRBV5-6	.	TRBJ2-7	.	CASSLRQGSTWEQYF	TGTGCCAGCAGCTTGCGCCAGGGGAGTACGTGGGAGCAGTACTTC